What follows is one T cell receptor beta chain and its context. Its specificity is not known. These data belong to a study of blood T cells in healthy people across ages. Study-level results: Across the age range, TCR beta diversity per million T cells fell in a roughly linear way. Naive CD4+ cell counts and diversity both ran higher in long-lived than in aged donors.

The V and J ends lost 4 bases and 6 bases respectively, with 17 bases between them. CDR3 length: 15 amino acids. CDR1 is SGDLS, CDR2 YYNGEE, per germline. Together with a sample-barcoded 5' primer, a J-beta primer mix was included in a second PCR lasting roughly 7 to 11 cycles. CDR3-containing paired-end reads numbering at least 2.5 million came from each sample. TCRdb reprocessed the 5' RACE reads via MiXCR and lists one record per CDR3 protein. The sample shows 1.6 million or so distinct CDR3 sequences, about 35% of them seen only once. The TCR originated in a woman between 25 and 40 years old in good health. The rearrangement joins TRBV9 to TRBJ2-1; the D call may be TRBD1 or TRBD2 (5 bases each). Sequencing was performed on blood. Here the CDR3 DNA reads TGTGCCAGCAGCTACCGGGGCAGGGAAGGCAATGAGCAGTTCTTC. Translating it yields CASSYRGREGNEQFF.